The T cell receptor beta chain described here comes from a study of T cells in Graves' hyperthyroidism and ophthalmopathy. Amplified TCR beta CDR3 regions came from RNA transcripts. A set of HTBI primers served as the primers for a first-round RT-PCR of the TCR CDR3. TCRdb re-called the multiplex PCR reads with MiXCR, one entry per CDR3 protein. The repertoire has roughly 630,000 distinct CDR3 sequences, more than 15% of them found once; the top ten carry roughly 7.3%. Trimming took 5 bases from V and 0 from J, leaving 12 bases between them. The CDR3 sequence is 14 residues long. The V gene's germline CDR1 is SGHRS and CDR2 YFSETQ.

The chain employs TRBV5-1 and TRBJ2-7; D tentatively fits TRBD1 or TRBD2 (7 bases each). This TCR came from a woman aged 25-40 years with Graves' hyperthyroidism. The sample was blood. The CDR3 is CASRQGGHSYEQYF. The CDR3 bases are TGCGCCAGCAGGCAGGGGGGGCACTCCTACGAGCAGTACTTC.